This entry lists 3 T cell receptor beta chains sequenced from one sample in a study of cytotoxic CD8 clonotypes in ibrutinib-treated CLL. Sequenced by immunoSEQ multiplex PCR; TCRdb stores in-frame clones only, minus some. The table has about 22,000 clones, about three quarters seen once; the top ten hold more than 7%. Sequenced material: PBMCs, taken before ibrutinib treatment. These receptors came from a human donor with chronic lymphocytic leukemia.

The chain is built from TRBV5-1 and TRBJ2-1, with 15 positions matching TRBD2. Per the germline V gene, CDR1 is SGHRS and CDR2 is YFSETQ. The trim removed 3 bases at V and 7 bases at J, leaving 8 bases unmatched. The CDR3 totals 17 residues. The CDR3 DNA is TGCGCCAGCAGCTGGGGACTAGCGGGGGGCCTGTTGAATGAGCAGTTCTTC. Translated, it gives CASSWGLAGGLLNEQFF.

The rearrangement links TRBV11-2 to TRBJ2-1; no firm D call. Trimming left V 2 bases short and J 9 bases short, with 11 bases between. Germline values: CDR1 SGHAT, CDR2 FQNNGV. This CDR3 region has 13 residues. The CDR3 loop reads CASSLSRAREQFF. The CDR3 nucleotides read TGTGCCAGCAGCTTAAGTAGGGCCCGTGAGCAGTTCTTC.

The rearrangement uses TRBV4-1 and TRBJ2-7, with 7 bases fitting TRBD1. J lost 6 bases, V lost 6 bases, and 8 bases had no gene match. Germline V lookup: CDR1 MGHRA, CDR2 YSYEKL. This CDR3 comprises 13 residues. The CDR3 DNA follows: TGCGCCAGCAGAAAAGTAGGGGGCGGCGAGCAGTACTTC. Translated, it gives CASRKVGGGEQYF.